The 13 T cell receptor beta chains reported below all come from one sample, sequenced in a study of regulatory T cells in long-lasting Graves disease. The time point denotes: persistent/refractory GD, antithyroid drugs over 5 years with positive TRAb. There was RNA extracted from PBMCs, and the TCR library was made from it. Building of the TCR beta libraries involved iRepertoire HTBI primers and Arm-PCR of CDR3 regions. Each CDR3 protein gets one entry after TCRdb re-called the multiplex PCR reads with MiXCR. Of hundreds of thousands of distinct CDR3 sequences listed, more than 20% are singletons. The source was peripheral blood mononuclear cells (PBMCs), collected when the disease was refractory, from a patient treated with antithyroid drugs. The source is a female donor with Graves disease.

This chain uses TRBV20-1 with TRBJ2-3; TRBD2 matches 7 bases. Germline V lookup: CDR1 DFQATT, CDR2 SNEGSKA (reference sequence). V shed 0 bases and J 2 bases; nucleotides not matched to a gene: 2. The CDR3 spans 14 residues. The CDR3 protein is CSAREAGATDTQYF. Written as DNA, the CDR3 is TGCAGTGCTAGAGAGGCGGGAGCCACAGATACGCAGTATTTT.

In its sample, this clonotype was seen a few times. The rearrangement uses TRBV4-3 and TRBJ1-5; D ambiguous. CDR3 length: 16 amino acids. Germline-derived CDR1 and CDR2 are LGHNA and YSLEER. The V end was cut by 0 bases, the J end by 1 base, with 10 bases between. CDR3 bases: TGCGCCAGCAGCCAAGATCGCGTCGGCAGCAATCAGCCCCAGCATTTT. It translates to CASSQDRVGSNQPQHF.

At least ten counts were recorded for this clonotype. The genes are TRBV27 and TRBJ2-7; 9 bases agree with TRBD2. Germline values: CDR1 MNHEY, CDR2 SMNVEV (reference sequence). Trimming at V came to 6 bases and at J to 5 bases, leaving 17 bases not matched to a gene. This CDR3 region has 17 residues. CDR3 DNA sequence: TGTGCCAGCAGCCCCAGGACTAGCGCATACACATCGGACGAGCAGTACTTC. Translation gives CASSPRTSAYTSDEQYF.

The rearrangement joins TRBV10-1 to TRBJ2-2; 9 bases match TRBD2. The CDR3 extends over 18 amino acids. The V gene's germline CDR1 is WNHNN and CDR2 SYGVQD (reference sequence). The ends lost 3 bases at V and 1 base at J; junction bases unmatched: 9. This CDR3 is CASSDGVLAGRNTGELFF. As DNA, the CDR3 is TGCGCCAGCAGTGACGGAGTCCTAGCGGGACGGAACACCGGGGAGCTGTTTTTT.

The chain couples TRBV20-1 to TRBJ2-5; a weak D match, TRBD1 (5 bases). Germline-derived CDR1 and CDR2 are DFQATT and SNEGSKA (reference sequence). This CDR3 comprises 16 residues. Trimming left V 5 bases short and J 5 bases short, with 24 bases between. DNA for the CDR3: TGCAGTGCTTCACAGGACGGCGGAATTACACTGGAGACCCAGTACTTC. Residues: CSASQDGGITLETQYF.

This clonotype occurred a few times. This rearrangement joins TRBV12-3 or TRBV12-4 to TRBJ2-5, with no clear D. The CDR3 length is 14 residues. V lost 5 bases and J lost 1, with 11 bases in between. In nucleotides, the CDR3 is TGTGCCAGCAGTCCGGTAGATTTCCAAGAGACCCAGTACTTC. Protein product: CASSPVDFQETQYF.

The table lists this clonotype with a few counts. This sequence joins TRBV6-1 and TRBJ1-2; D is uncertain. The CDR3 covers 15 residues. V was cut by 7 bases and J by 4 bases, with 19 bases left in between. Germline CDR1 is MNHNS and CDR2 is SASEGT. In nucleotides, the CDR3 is TGTGCCAGCATCTTGGATTTCAGGATTTCCTATGGCTACACCTTC. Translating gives CASILDFRISYGYTF.

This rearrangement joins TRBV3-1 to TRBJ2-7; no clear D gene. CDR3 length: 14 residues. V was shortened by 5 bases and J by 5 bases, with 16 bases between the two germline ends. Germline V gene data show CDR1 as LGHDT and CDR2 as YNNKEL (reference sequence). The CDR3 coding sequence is TGTGCCAGCAGCGAAGGGCCCCCTGACCACGAGCAGTACTTC. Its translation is CASSEGPPDHEQYF.

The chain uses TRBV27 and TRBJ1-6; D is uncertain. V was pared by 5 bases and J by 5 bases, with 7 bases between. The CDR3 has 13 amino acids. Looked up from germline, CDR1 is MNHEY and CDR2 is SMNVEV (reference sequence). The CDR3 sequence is CASSGQNNSPLHF. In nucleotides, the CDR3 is TGTGCCAGCAGTGGGCAGAATAATTCACCCCTCCACTTT.

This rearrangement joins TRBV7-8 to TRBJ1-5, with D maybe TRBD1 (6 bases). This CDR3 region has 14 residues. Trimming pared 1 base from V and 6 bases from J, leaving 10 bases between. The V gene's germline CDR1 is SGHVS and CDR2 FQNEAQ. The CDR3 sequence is CASSLVMGAQPQHF. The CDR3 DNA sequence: TGTGCCAGCAGCTTAGTAATGGGGGCTCAGCCCCAGCATTTT.

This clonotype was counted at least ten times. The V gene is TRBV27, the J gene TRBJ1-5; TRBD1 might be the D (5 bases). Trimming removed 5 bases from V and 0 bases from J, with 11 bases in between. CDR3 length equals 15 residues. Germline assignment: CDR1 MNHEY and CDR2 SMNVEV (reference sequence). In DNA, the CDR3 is TGTGCCAGCAGTCGGGGGTTCTATAGCAATCAGCCCCAGCATTTT. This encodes CASSRGFYSNQPQHF.

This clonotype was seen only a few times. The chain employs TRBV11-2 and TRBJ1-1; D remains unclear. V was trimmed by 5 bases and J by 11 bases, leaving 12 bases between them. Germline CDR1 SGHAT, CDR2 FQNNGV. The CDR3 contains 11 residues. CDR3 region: CASSLTVGAFF. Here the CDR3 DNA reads TGTGCCAGCAGCCTGACGGTCGGGGCTTTCTTT.

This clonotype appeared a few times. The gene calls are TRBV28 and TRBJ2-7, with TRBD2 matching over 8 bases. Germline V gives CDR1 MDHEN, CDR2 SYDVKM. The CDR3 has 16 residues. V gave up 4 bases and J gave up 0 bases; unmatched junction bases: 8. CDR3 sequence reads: CASSSGGGRGSYEQYF. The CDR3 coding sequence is TGTGCCAGCAGTTCGGGAGGGGGGAGGGGCTCCTACGAGCAGTACTTC.